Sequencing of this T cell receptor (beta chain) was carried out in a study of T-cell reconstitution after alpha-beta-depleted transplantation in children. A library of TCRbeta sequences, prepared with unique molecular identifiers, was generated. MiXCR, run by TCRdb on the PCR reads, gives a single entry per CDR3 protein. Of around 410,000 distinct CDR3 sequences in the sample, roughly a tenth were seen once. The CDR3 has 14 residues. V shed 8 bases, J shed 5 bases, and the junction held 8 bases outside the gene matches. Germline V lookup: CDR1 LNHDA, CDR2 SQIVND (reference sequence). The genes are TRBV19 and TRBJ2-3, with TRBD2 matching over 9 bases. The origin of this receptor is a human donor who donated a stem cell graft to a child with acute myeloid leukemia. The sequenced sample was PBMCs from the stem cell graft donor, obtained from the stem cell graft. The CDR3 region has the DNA TGTGCCAGTTCGACTAGCGGAGGGGGAGATACGCAGTATTTT. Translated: CASSTSGGGDTQYF.